One sample yielded the 16 T cell receptor beta chains listed below, sequenced in a study of shared clonotypes between healthy human individuals. Data came from immunoSEQ multiplex PCR; TCRdb stores just in-frame clones and leaves some out. Counted here are about 700,000 clones, 92% occurring once; the ten biggest clones make up more than 20%. Terminally differentiated effector memory CD45RA+ cells were excluded from the naive CD8 cells, which were CD45RO-negative and positively selected for CCR7. Sequencing used naive CD8+ T cells sorted from blood. These receptor sequences come from a man aged 30-40 years in good health.

V gene TRBV27 combines with J gene TRBJ2-2, with D tentatively TRBD2 (5 bases). V was pared by 3 bases and J by 6 bases, with 8 bases between. The CDR3 contains 13 residues. Germline lookup yields CDR1 MNHEY and CDR2 SMNVEV (reference sequence). CDR3 amino acids: CASSFLGAGELFF. The CDR3 bases are TGTGCCAGCAGTTTCTTGGGAGCCGGGGAGCTGTTTTTT.

J is TRBJ1-4 and V is TRBV4-3; D remains unclear. The V end was cut by 2 bases, the J end by 7 bases, with 5 bases between. The germline V gene has CDR1 LGHNA and CDR2 YSLEER. The CDR3 has 12 residues. In DNA, the CDR3 is TGCGCCAGCAGCCAACTAGGTGAAAAACTGTTTTTT. Amino acids: CASSQLGEKLFF.

V is TRBV19 and J is TRBJ1-5, with D possibly matching TRBD1 (5 bases). The CDR3 spans 17 residues. The germline V gene encodes CDR1 LNHDA and CDR2 SQIVND (reference sequence). Between the trimmed V and J ends, which lost 4 bases and 1 base, there was a span of 17 bases. Here the CDR3 DNA reads TGTGCCAGTAGTACTCCCTTTGGGGGATGGAGCAATCAGCCCCAGCATTTT. It translates to CASSTPFGGWSNQPQHF.

This chain joins TRBV6-1 and TRBJ1-5; maybe TRBD1 (5 bases). CDR1 is MNHNS and CDR2 is SASEGT in the germline V gene. The CDR3 consists of 16 residues. Trimming pared 3 bases from V and 0 bases from J, leaving 12 bases between. The DNA for the CDR3 is TGTGCCAGCAGTGACCCCACAGGATATAGCAATCAGCCCCAGCATTTT. This sequence encodes CASSDPTGYSNQPQHF.

For this clone: At the DNA level, this CDR3 is encoded by other sequences in the same sample as well. This chain uses TRBV6-5 with TRBJ2-7; D may be TRBD1 (5 bases). The CDR3 is 12 amino acids. Germline loops: CDR1 MNHEY, CDR2 SVGAGI. The V and J ends lost 2 bases and 4 bases respectively, with 6 bases between them. The DNA of the CDR3 is TGTGCCAGCAGTTACCAGGGTTACGAGCAGTACTTC. Translating it yields CASSYQGYEQYF.

The chain employs TRBV7-3 and TRBJ2-1; 7 positions agree with TRBD2. The J segment lost 5 bases and the V segment lost 5 bases, leaving 9 bases of the junction unmatched. Germline CDR1 is SGHTA and CDR2 is FQGTGA. The CDR3 has 15 residues. This CDR3 reads CASSVAGVGHNEQFF. The CDR3 DNA follows: TGTGCCAGCAGCGTCGCGGGAGTAGGCCACAATGAGCAGTTCTTC.

V usage is TRBV19 and J usage is TRBJ2-1; 13 positions agree with TRBD2. Germline CDR1 LNHDA, CDR2 SQIVND (reference sequence). The V gene end was trimmed by 3 bases and the J gene end by 5 bases; junction bases not matched to a gene: 4. This CDR3 has 16 residues. CDR3 sequence (DNA): TGTGCCAGTAGTATCCAACTAGCGGGAGGGCACAATGAGCAGTTCTTC. Translating gives CASSIQLAGGHNEQFF.

The genes are TRBV4-1 and TRBJ2-1; unclear D gene. The CDR3 is 13 amino acids. V was clipped by 4 bases and J by 6 bases, with 10 bases between them. The V gene's germline CDR1 is MGHRA and CDR2 YSYEKL. For the CDR3, the DNA is TGCGCCAGCAGCCCAAGTAACAGCAATGAGCAGTTCTTC. Translated, it gives CASSPSNSNEQFF.

The genes are TRBV7-9 and TRBJ2-7, with D unresolved. The CDR3 totals 15 residues. Looked up from germline, CDR1 is SEHNR and CDR2 is FQNEAQ (reference sequence). The ends were cut back, 0 bases at V and 4 bases at J, with 13 bases in the middle. In nucleotides, the CDR3 is TGTGCCAGCAGCTTAGCTTCAAGCCTCGGGTACGAGCAGTACTTC. Its translation is CASSLASSLGYEQYF.

The chain has TRBV6-6 and TRBJ2-7; possibly TRBD2 for D (5 bases). V was trimmed by 0 bases and J by 0 bases, leaving 12 bases between them. Germline loops: CDR1 MNHNY, CDR2 SVGAGI (reference sequence). The length of the CDR3 is 16 residues. CDR3 loop: CASSYSRLPISYEQYF. DNA of the CDR3: TGTGCCAGCAGTTACTCGCGACTACCTATCTCCTACGAGCAGTACTTC.

This chain joins TRBV28 and TRBJ2-5; 8 bases are shared with TRBD2. The CDR3 contains 15 residues. Germline V gene lookup returns CDR1 MDHEN and CDR2 SYDVKM. Germline trimming cut 6 bases from V and 4 bases from J; bases unmatched to any gene: 10. The CDR3 DNA reads as TGTGCCAGCAGACGCCTTAGCGGGATCGGAGAGACCCAGTACTTC. Its translation is CASRRLSGIGETQYF.

The chain is built from TRBV6-5 and TRBJ2-7; 12 bases are shared with TRBD2. Per the germline V gene, CDR1 is MNHEY and CDR2 is SVGAGI. The CDR3 spans 15 residues. Germline trimming cut 0 bases from V and 5 bases from J; bases unmatched to any gene: 2. The CDR3, as DNA: TGTGCCAGCAGTTACTCTAGGACTAGCGGGAACGAGCAGTACTTC. It codes for CASSYSRTSGNEQYF.

In regard to this clone: This CDR3 is also generated by other DNA sequences in the sample. J is TRBJ2-7 and V is TRBV27; 9 nucleotides match TRBD1. This CDR3 contains 15 residues. V lost 0 bases, J lost 1 base, and 1 base stayed unmatched. CDR1 is MNHEY, CDR2 SMNVEV, per germline (reference sequence). CDR3 in DNA: TGTGCCAGCAGTTTATCGGGACAGGGTTCCTACGAGCAGTACTTC. This codes for CASSLSGQGSYEQYF.

This clone has just a few counts. The J gene is TRBJ2-4, the V gene TRBV7-9, with D possibly being TRBD2 (6 bases). This CDR3 spans 12 amino acids. Per germline, CDR1 SEHNR and CDR2 FQNEAQ (reference sequence). The germline V and J ends were trimmed by 1 base and 11 bases, with 9 bases remaining between them. CDR3 loop: CASSLVGEVQYF. CDR3 DNA sequence: TGTGCCAGCAGCTTAGTTGGGGAGGTTCAGTACTTC.

The chain carries TRBV5-6 and TRBJ1-2; 8 nucleotides match TRBD1. This CDR3 has 15 residues. J lost 3 bases, V lost 4 bases, and 8 bases had no gene match. Germline-derived CDR1 and CDR2 are SGHDT and YYEEEE. CDR3 in DNA: TGTGCCAGCAGCACTTTGACAGGGGTTGACTATGGCTACACCTTC. It translates to CASSTLTGVDYGYTF. Filled out from reference TRBV5-6 and TRBJ1-2, the complete variable domain reads DAGVTQSPTHLIKTRGQQVTLRCSPKSGHDTVSWYQQALGQGPQFIFQYYEEEERQRGNFPDRFSGHQFPNYSSELNVNALLLGDSALYLCASSTLTGVDYGYTFGSGTRLTVV.

The DNA of the CDR3 is TGTGCCAGCAGCCCCGGGACAGGGCAGGGGGCGGGAGAGTTAGAGACCCAGTACTTC. This codes for CASSPGTGQGAGELETQYF. The V and J genes are TRBV5-4 and TRBJ2-5; TRBD1 matches 9 bases. This CDR3 spans 19 amino acids. Germline V gene data show CDR1 as SGHNT and CDR2 as YYREEE (reference sequence). Losses at the gene ends were 4 bases for V and 4 bases for J; bases not matched to a gene: 20.